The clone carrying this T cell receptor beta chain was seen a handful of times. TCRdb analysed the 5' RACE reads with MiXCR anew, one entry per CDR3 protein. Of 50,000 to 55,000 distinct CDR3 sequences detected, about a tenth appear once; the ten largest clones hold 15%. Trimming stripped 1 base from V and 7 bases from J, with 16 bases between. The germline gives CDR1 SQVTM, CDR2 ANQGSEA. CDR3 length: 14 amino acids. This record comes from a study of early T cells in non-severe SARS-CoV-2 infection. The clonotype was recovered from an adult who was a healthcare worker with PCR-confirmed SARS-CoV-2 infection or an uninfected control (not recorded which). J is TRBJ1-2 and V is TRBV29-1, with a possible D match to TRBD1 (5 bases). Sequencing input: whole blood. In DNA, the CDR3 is TGCAGCGTTGAAGGAAAACAGGCCGTTGGTGGCTACACCTTC. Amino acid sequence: CSVEGKQAVGGYTF.